This T cell receptor (beta chain) was sequenced in a study of T cell repertoires in cytomegalovirus infection. In the study overall: Recently identified HLA-C-restricted CMV epitopes were used, and well-studied HLA-B-restricted CMV epitopes were used as well. Study results and limitations: HLA-C-restricted, CMV-specific TCR beta clonotypes were dominant ex vivo. Pooled public TCR beta family frequency picked out CMV carriers with the relevant HLA.

TCRdb re-called the reads through MiXCR, storing one row per CDR3 protein. The sample contains fewer than 1,000,000 distinct CDR3 sequences, roughly 30% of which appear only once. This clonotype was seen many times. Its antigen is not known. V lost 5 bases and J lost 4; bases outside the gene matches: 6. The CDR3 spans 16 residues. Germline V gene sequence: CDR1 SGHTA, CDR2 FQGTGA. The V call is TRBV7-3, the J call TRBJ2-3; 13 bases are shared with TRBD2. The receptor was derived from a human donor in good health (CMV status not recorded). Some clones in this sample may be carry-over from other donors' samples. The specimen was cultured CD8+ T cells from PBMCs, collected from culture after CMV antigen stimulation. Here the CDR3 reads CASSGLAGAGPDTQYF. DNA of the CDR3: TGTGCCAGCAGCGGACTAGCGGGGGCCGGTCCAGATACGCAGTATTTT.